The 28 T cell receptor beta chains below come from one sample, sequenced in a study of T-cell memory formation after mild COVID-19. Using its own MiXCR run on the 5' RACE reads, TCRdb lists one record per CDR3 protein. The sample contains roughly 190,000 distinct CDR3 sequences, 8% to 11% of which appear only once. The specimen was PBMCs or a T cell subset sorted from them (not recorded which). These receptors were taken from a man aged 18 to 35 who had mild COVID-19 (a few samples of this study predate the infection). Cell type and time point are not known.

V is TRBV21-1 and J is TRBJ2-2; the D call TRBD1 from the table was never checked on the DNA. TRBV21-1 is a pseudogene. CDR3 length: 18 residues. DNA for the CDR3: TGTGCCGCCACCGGGACAGGGGGCTCGCGGGGGATCACCGGGGAGCTGTTTTTT. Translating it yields CAATGTGGSRGITGELFF.

CDR3: CSAPGLDWYNEQFF. The CDR3 DNA follows: TGCAGTGCTCCAGGACTAGATTGGTATAATGAGCAGTTCTTC. The chain recombines TRBV20-1 with TRBJ2-1, with 7 nucleotides matching TRBD2. This CDR3 region has 14 residues. The germline CDR1 and CDR2 sequences are DFQATT and SNEGSKA (reference sequence). With V trimmed by 5 bases and J by 7 bases, 11 bases remained unmatched.

The CDR3 reads CASSYRQGAVGYTF. Written as DNA, the CDR3 is TGTGCCAGCAGTTACCGACAGGGGGCGGTTGGCTACACCTTC. The chain uses TRBV6-5 and TRBJ1-2, with 10 bases lining up with TRBD1. J lost 7 bases, V lost 2 bases, and 4 bases had no gene match. Germline lookup yields CDR1 MNHEY and CDR2 SVGAGI. This CDR3 contains 14 residues.

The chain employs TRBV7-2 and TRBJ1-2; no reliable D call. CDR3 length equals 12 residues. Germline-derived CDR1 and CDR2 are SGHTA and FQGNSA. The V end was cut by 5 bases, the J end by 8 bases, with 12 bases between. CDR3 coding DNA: TGTGCCAGCAGCCCGAAGCCGGGGGGCTACACCTTC. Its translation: CASSPKPGGYTF.

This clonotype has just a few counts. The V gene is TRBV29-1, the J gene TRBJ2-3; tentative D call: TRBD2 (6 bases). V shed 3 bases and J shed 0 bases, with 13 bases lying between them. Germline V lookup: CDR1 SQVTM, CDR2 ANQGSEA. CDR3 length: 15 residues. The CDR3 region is CSVEWREGSTDTQYF. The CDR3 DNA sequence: TGCAGCGTTGAGTGGAGGGAAGGGAGCACAGATACGCAGTATTTT.

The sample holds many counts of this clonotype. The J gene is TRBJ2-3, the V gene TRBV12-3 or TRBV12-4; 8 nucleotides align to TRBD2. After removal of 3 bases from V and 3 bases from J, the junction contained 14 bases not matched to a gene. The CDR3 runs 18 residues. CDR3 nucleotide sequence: TGTGCCAGCAGTTTTGAGGGAAGTACGGGACTAGGGACAGATACGCAGTATTTT. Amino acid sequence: CASSFEGSTGLGTDTQYF.

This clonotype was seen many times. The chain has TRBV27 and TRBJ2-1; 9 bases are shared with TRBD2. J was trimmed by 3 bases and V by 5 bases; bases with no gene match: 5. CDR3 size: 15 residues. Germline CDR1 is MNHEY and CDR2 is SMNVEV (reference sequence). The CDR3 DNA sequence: TGTGCCAGCAGTCCAAGCGGGGGGCGCTACAATGAGCAGTTCTTC. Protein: CASSPSGGRYNEQFF.

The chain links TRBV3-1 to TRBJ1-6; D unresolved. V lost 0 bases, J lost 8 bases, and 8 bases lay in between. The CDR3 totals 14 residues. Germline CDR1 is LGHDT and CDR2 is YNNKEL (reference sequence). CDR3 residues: CASSQDFGHSPLHF. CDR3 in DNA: TGTGCCAGCAGCCAAGATTTCGGCCATTCACCCCTCCACTTT.

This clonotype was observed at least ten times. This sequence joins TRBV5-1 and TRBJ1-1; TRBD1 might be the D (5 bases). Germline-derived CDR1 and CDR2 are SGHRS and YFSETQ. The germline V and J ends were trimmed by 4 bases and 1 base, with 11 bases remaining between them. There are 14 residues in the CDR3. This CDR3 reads CASSPAGGNTEAFF. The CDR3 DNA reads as TGCGCCAGCAGCCCAGCCGGGGGGAACACTGAAGCTTTCTTT.

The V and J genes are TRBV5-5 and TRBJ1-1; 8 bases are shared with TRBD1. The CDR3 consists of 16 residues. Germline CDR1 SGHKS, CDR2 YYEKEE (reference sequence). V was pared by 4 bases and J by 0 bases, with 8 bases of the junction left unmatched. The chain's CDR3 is CASSVRQGRMNTEAFF. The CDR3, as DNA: TGTGCCAGCAGCGTTCGACAGGGGCGAATGAACACTGAAGCTTTCTTT.

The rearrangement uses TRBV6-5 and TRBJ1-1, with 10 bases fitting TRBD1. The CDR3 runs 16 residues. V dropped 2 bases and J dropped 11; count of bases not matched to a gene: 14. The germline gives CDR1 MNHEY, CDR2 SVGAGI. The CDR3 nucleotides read TGTGCCAGCAGTTACACATCCGGGACAGGGGTGGGGCTGGCTTTCTTT. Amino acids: CASSYTSGTGVGLAFF.

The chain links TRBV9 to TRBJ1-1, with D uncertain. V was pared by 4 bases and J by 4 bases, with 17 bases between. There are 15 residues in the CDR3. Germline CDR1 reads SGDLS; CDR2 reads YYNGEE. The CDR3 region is CASSLQAGSGTEAFF. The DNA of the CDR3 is TGTGCCAGCAGCCTCCAGGCCGGGTCCGGCACTGAAGCTTTCTTT.

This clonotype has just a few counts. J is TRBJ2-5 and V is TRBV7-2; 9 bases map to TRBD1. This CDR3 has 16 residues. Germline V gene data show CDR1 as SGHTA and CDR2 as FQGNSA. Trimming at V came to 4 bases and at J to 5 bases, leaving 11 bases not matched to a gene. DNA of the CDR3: TGTGCCAGCAGCTCATCTAACAGGGGGCTGGGGGAGACCCAGTACTTC. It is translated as CASSSSNRGLGETQYF.

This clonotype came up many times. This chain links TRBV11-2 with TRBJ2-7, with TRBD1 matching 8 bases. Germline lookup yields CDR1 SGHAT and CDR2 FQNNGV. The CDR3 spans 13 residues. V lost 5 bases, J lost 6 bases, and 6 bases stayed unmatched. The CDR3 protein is CASSTTGVGEQYV. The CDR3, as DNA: TGTGCCAGCAGCACGACAGGGGTAGGCGAGCAGTACGTC.

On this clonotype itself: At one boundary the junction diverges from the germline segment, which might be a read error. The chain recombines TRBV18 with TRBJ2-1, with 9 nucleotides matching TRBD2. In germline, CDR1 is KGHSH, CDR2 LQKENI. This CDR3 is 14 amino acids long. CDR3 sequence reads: CASLGGLAFHEQLF. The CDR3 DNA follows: TGTGCCAGCCTAGGGGGACTAGCTTTCCATGAGCAGCTCTTC.

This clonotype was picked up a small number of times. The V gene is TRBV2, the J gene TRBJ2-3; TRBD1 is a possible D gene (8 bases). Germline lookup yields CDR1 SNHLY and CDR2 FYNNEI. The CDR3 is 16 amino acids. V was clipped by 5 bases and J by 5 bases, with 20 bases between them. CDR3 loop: CASSKPGTGGRDTQYF. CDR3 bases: TGTGCCAGCAGTAAGCCCGGGACAGGCGGGAGAGATACGCAGTATTTT. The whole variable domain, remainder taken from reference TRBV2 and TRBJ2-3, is EPEVTQTPSHQVTQMGQEVILRCVPISNHLYFYWYRQILGQKVEFLVSFYNNEISEKSEIFDDQFSVERPDGSNFTLKIRSTKLEDSAMYFCASSKPGTGGRDTQYFGPGTRLTVL.

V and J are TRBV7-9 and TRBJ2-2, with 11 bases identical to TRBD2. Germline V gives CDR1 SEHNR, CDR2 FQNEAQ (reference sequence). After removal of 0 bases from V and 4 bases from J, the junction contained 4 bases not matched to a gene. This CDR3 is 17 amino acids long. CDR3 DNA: TGTGCCAGCAGCTTAGCGGGACTAGCGGTCGGCACCGGGGAGCTGTTTTTT. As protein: CASSLAGLAVGTGELFF.

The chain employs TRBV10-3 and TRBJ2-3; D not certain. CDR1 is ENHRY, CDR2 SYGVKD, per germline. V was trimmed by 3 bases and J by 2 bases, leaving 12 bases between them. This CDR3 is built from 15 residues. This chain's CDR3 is CAISDLGAVTDTQYF. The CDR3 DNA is TGTGCCATCAGTGATCTTGGCGCTGTCACAGATACGCAGTATTTT.

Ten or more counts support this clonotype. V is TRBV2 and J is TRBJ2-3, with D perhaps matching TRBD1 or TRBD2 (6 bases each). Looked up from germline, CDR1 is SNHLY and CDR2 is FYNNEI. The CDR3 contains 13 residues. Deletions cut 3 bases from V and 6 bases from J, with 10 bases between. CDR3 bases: TGTGCCAGCAGTGAGAGGAGGGGGGATACGCAGTATTTT. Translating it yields CASSERRGDTQYF.

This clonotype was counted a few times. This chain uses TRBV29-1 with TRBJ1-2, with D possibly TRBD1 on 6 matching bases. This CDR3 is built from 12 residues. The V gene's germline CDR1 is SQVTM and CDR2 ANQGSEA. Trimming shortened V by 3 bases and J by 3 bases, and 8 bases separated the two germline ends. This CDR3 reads CSVDRQDYGYTF. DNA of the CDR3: TGCAGCGTTGACCGACAGGACTATGGCTACACCTTC.

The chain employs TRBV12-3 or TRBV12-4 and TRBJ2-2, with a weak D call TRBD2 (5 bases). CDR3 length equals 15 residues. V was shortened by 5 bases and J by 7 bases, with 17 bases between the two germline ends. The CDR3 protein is CASSPTATRGGELFF. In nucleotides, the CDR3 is TGTGCCAGCAGTCCCACGGCCACACGGGGCGGGGAGCTGTTTTTT.

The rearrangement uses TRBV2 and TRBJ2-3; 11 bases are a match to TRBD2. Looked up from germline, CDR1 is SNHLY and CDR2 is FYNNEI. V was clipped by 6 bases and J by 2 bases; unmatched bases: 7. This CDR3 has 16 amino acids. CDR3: CASRVTSGGLTDTQYF. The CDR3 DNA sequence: TGTGCCAGCAGGGTCACTAGCGGGGGTCTCACAGATACGCAGTATTTT.

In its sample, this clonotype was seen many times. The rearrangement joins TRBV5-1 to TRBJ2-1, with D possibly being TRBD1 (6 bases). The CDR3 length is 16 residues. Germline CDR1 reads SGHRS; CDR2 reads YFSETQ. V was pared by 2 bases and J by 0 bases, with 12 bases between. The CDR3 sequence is CASSLWGQSSYNEQFF. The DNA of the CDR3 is TGCGCCAGCAGCTTATGGGGGCAGAGCTCCTACAATGAGCAGTTCTTC.

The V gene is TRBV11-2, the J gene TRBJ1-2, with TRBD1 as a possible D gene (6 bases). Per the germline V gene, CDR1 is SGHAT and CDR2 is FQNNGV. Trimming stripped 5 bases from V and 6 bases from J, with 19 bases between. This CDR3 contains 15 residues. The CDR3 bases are TGTGCCAGCAGCCCGCTCGGACAGAGGGGCCATGGCTACACCTTC. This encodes CASSPLGQRGHGYTF.

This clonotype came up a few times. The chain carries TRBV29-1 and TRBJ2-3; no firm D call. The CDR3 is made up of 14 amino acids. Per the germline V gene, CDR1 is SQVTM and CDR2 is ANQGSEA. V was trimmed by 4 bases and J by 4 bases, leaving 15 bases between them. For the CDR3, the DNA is TGCAGCGTTGTATCCCCTAGTGGTGCAGATACGCAGTATTTT. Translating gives CSVVSPSGADTQYF.

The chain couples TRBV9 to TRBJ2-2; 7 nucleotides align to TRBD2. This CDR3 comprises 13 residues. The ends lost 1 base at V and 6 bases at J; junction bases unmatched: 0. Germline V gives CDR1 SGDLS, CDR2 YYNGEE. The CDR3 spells CASSVRGAGELFF. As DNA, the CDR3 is TGTGCCAGCAGCGTACGGGGGGCCGGGGAGCTGTTTTTT. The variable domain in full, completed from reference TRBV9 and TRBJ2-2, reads DSGVTQTPKHLITATGQRVTLRCSPRSGDLSVYWYQQSLDQGLQFLIQYYNGEERAKGNILERFSAQQFPDLHSELNLSSLELGDSALYFCASSVRGAGELFFGEGSRLTVL.

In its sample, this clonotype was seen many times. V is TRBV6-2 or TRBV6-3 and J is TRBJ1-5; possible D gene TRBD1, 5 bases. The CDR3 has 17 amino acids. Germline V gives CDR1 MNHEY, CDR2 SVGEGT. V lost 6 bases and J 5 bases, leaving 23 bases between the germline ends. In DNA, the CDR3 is TGTGCCAGCAGCCCAATCCCGACTCGGGGGGTTTATCAGCCCCAGCATTTT. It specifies CASSPIPTRGVYQPQHF.

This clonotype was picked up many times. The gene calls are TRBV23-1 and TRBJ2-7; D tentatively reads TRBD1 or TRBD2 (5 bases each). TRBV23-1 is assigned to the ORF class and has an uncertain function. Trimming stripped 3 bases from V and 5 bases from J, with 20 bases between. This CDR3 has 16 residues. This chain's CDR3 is CASSHTRGDLTHEQYF. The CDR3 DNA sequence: TGCGCCAGCAGTCACACGAGAGGGGATCTTACCCACGAGCAGTACTTC.